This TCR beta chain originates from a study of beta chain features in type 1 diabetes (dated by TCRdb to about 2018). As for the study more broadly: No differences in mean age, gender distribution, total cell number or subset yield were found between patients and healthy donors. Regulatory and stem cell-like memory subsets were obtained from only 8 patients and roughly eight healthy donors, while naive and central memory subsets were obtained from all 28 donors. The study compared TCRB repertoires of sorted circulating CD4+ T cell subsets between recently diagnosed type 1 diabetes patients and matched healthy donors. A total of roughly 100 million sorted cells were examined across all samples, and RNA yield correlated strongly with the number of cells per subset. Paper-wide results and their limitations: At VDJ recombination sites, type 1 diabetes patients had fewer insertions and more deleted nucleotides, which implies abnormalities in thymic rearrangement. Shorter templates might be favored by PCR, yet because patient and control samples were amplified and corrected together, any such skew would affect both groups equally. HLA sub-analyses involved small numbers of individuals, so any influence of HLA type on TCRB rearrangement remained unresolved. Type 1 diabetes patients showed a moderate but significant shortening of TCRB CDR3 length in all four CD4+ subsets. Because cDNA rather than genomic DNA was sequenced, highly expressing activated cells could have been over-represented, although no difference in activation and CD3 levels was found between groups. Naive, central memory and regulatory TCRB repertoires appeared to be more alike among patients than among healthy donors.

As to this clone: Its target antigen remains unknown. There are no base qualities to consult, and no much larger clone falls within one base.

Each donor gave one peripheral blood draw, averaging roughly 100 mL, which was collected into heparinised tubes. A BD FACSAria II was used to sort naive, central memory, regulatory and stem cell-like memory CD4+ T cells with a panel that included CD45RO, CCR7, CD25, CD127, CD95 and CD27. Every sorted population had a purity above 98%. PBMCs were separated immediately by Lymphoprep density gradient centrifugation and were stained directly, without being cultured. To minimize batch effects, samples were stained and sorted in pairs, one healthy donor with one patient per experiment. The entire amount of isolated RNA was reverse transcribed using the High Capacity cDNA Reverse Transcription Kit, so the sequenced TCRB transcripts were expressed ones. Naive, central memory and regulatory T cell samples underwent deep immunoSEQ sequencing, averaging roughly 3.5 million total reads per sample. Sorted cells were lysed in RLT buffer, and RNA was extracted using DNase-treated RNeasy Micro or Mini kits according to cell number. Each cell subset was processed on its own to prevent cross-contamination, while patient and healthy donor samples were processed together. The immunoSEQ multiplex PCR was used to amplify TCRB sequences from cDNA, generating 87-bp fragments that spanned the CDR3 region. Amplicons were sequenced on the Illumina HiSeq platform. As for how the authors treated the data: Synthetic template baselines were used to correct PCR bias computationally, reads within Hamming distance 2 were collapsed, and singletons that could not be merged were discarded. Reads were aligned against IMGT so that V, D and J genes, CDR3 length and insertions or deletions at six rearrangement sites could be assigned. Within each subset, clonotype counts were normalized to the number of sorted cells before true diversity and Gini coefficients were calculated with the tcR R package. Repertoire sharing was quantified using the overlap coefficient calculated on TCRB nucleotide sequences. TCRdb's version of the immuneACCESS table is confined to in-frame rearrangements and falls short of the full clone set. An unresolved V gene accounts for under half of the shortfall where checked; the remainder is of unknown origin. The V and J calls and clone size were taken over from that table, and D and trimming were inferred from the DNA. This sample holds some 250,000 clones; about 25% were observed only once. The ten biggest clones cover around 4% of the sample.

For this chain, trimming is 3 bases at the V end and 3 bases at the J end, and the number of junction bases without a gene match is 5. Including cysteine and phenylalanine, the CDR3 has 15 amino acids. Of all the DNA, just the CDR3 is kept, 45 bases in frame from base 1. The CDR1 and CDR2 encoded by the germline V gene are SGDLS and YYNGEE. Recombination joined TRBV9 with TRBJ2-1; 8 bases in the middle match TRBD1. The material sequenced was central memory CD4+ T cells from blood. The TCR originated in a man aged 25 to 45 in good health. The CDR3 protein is CASSAGTGVYNEQFF. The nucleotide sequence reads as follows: TGTGCCAGCAGCGCCGGGACAGGCGTCTACAATGAGCAGTTCTTC. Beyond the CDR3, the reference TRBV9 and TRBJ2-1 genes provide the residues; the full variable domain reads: DSGVTQTPKHLITATGQRVTLRCSPRSGDLSVYWYQQSLDQGLQFLIQYYNGEERAKGNILERFSAQQFPDLHSELNLSSLELGDSALYFCASSAGTGVYNEQFFGPGTRLTVL.